The TCR beta chain described here comes from a study of prognosis after radiotherapy for stage I lung cancer. For the study at large: Patients numbered about a dozen men and about 6 women, aged about 53 to 84 with a median of roughly 74 years. About seven patients had tumors that were squamous cell carcinoma, and about a dozen had adenocarcinoma.

This clonotype appeared many times. Germline V gene sequence: CDR1 SEHNR, CDR2 FQNEAQ (reference sequence). This CDR3 contains 15 residues. With 6 bases removed from V and 2 bases from J, the gap between germline ends came to 15 bases. Amplicons of TCR beta CDR3 were generated from genomic DNA by two-round multiplex PCR. First-round PCR employed TRBV- and TRBJ-specific primers for each gene. TCRdb reanalysed the multiplex PCR reads using MiXCR and keeps one entry per CDR3 protein. The table includes about 16,000 distinct CDR3 sequences, approximately 44% detected once. The clonotype originates from a donor older than 45 with non-small cell lung cancer. The rearrangement links TRBV7-9 to TRBJ2-3, with D perhaps TRBD1 (6 bases). The starting material was PBMCs, obtained before or after stereotactic body radiation therapy (not recorded which). Here the CDR3 DNA reads TGTGCCAGCAGTTCCGGGACATCGACCACAGATACGCAGTATTTT. Translation: CASSSGTSTTDTQYF.